The 20 T cell receptor beta chains below were found in one sample sequenced in a study of blood T cell repertoires in COVID-19. The assay was immunoSEQ multiplex PCR, and TCRdb's table has in-frame clones only and misses some. The table shows around 100,000 clones, with roughly four fifths occurring only once. The material sequenced was peripheral blood. The receptor source for this set is an elderly woman with active or convalescent COVID-19.

This clone showed up just a few times. The chain combines TRBV6-2 or TRBV6-3 with TRBJ2-5; TRBD2 matches at 8 bases. CDR3 length: 15 residues. In germline, CDR1 is MNHEY, CDR2 SVGEGT. Trimming cost V 0 bases and J 5 bases; bases outside gene matches: 5. CDR3 amino acids: CASSYSRGGRETQYF. In DNA form, the CDR3 reads TGTGCCAGCAGTTACTCACGGGGGGGCCGTGAGACCCAGTACTTC.

This chain uses TRBV18 with TRBJ2-6, with 9 bases fitting TRBD1. With V trimmed by 0 bases and J by 0 bases, 3 bases remained unmatched. Germline V gene data show CDR1 as KGHSH and CDR2 as LQKENI. The CDR3 totals 18 residues. The CDR3 is CASSPPAGQGSGANVLTF. The DNA of the CDR3 is TGTGCCAGCTCACCACCGGCGGGACAGGGCTCTGGGGCCAACGTCCTGACTTTC.

The V gene is TRBV4-1, the J gene TRBJ1-3; TRBD1 matches at 9 bases. With 5 bases clipped from V and 8 bases from J, the junction kept 19 bases outside the gene matches. CDR1 and CDR2 (germline): MGHRA, YSYEKL. CDR3 length equals 18 residues. In DNA form, the CDR3 reads TGCGCCAGCAGCTCTTATACCGGGACAGGGAGGTTAAAGGACACCATATATTTT. This translates into CASSSYTGTGRLKDTIYF.

This clone was detected a few times. The chain employs TRBV6-2 or TRBV6-3 and TRBJ1-1, with 9 nucleotides matching TRBD1. Germline V gene data show CDR1 as MNHEY and CDR2 as SVGEGT. The CDR3 is 14 amino acids. The ends lost 6 bases at V and 5 bases at J; junction bases unmatched: 7. The CDR3 reads CASSLGQGGTEAFF. CDR3 DNA: TGTGCCAGCAGCCTGGGACAGGGAGGGACTGAAGCTTTCTTT.

CDR3 DNA sequence: TGTGCCAGTAGTTATGGCGGGGGGAGGGGTGAGCAGTTCTTC. This encodes CASSYGGGRGEQFF. J is TRBJ2-1 and V is TRBV19, with 8 bases matching TRBD2. Germline trimming cut 5 bases from V and 9 bases from J; bases unmatched to any gene: 9. This CDR3 region has 14 residues. Germline assignment: CDR1 LNHDA and CDR2 SQIVND (reference sequence).

This chain links TRBV20-1 with TRBJ1-6; D perhaps matches TRBD1 (5 bases). Germline assignment: CDR1 DFQATT and CDR2 SNEGSKA (reference sequence). The CDR3 has 15 amino acids. Trimming shortened V by 3 bases and J by 7 bases, and 16 bases separated the two germline ends. CDR3 coding DNA: TGCAGTGCTAGTAGTATGGCGCAGGGAAATTCACCCCTCCACTTT. Its protein product is CSASSMAQGNSPLHF.

V gene TRBV10-3 combines with J gene TRBJ2-7, with TRBD2 as a possible D gene (7 bases). Germline V CDR1 and CDR2: ENHRY, SYGVKD. Trimming pared 7 bases from V and 3 bases from J, leaving 10 bases between. The CDR3 has 12 amino acids. The CDR3 bases are TGTGCCATCAAGGGGGAGGGCTACGAGCAGTACTTC. Translation gives CAIKGEGYEQYF.

This clone was detected only a few times. This chain connects TRBV7-9 to TRBJ1-1, with D unresolved. Trimming stripped 4 bases from V and 1 base from J, with 16 bases between. The CDR3 is 16 residues long. Germline V gene lookup returns CDR1 SEHNR and CDR2 FQNEAQ (reference sequence). The CDR3: CASSSPLGVGNTEAFF. The DNA of the CDR3 is TGTGCCAGCAGCTCCCCACTCGGGGTGGGGAACACTGAAGCTTTCTTT.

In its sample, this clone was seen many times. This chain connects TRBV7-9 to TRBJ2-3, with 7 bases identical to TRBD2. V shed 4 bases and J 3 bases; nucleotides not matched to a gene: 10. The CDR3 runs 16 residues. CDR1 and CDR2 from the germline V gene are SEHNR and FQNEAQ (reference sequence). CDR3 in DNA: TGTGCCAGCAGCTCCCTAGCGGCTGGGGGAACAGATACGCAGTATTTT. It encodes CASSSLAAGGTDTQYF.

The gene calls are TRBV19 and TRBJ1-5; a possible D gene is TRBD1 (5 bases). Trimming cost V 4 bases and J 1 base, with 14 bases left between them. Germline V gives CDR1 LNHDA, CDR2 SQIVND (reference sequence). The CDR3 is 16 amino acids. CDR3 sequence reads: CASSTGHEKSNQPQHF. As DNA, the CDR3 is TGTGCCAGTAGTACAGGACACGAAAAGAGCAATCAGCCCCAGCATTTT.

This sequence joins TRBV18 and TRBJ1-6; D gene ambiguous. The CDR3 runs 13 residues. The V end was cut by 3 bases, the J end by 13 bases, with 13 bases between. CDR1 is KGHSH and CDR2 is LQKENI in the germline V gene. The CDR3 here is CASSPNPPGPLHF. The CDR3 DNA reads as TGTGCCAGCTCACCCAATCCCCCCGGGCCCCTCCACTTT.

V gene TRBV19 combines with J gene TRBJ1-2; 8 bases align to TRBD1. This CDR3 has 14 amino acids. J gave up 7 bases and V 5 bases, and 9 bases lay outside the gene matches. The germline V gene encodes CDR1 LNHDA and CDR2 SQIVND (reference sequence). CDR3 region: CASSLRQGSAGYTF. The CDR3 nucleotides are TGTGCCAGTAGTCTACGACAGGGGTCGGCTGGCTACACCTTC.

The chain has TRBV29-1 and TRBJ2-7; 7 bases fit TRBD1. There are 14 residues in the CDR3. Trimming removed 5 bases from V and 0 bases from J; junction bases left unmatched: 7. Germline CDR1 and CDR2: SQVTM and ANQGSEA. The CDR3 DNA reads TGCAGCGTTTGGACAGGCGGAAGCTCCTACGAGCAGTACTTC. This sequence encodes CSVWTGGSSYEQYF.

This clone was observed a single time. The chain is built from TRBV5-6 and TRBJ1-2; 9 nucleotides line up with TRBD1. In germline, CDR1 is SGHDT, CDR2 YYEEEE. The V segment lost 4 bases and the J segment 7 bases; nucleotides outside the gene matches: 11. CDR3 length: 15 residues. DNA for the CDR3: TGTGCCAGCAGCCCCCCGGGGACAGGGCGTTTTGGCTACACCTTC. It specifies CASSPPGTGRFGYTF.

The CDR3 sequence: CSTDRGPGETQYF. CDR3 nucleotides: TGCAGCACGGACAGGGGGCCAGGGGAGACCCAGTACTTC. The chain recombines TRBV29-1 with TRBJ2-5; TRBD1 matches 11 bases. V gave up 8 bases and J gave up 5 bases; unmatched junction bases: 7. Germline V CDR1 and CDR2: SQVTM, ANQGSEA. The CDR3 length is 13 residues.

This clone was picked up a small number of times. The chain links TRBV28 to TRBJ1-2, with 8 positions matching TRBD1. V was pared by 8 bases and J by 2 bases, with 4 bases of the junction left unmatched. CDR3 length: 13 amino acids. Germline CDR1 and CDR2: MDHEN and SYDVKM. CDR3 sequence: CASRRQGNYGYTF. The CDR3 region has the DNA TGTGCCAGCCGAAGACAGGGGAACTATGGCTACACCTTC.

The chain joins TRBV7-6 to TRBJ2-7; TRBD2 agrees at 11 bases. The CDR3 runs 18 residues. In germline, CDR1 is SGHVS, CDR2 FNYEAQ. V shed 5 bases and J 1 base; nucleotides not matched to a gene: 13. CDR3 residues: CASSQTFTSGRDSYEQYF. For the CDR3, the DNA is TGTGCCAGCAGCCAGACCTTTACTAGCGGGAGAGATTCCTACGAGCAGTACTTC.

This sequence joins TRBV28 and TRBJ2-7; a possible D gene is TRBD1 (5 bases). The CDR3 loop spans 15 amino acids. With 5 bases removed from V and 10 bases from J, the gap between germline ends came to 24 bases. The germline V gene has CDR1 MDHEN and CDR2 SYDVKM. For the CDR3, the DNA is TGTGCCAGCAGTACCGTGACAGCCAGAACAAACCGTCAGTACTTC. Translation gives CASSTVTARTNRQYF. Full variable domain (outside the CDR3, taken from reference TRBV28 and TRBJ2-7): DVKVTQSSRYLVKRTGEKVFLECVQDMDHENMFWYRQDPGLGLRLIYFSYDVKMKEKGDIPEGYSVSREKKERFSLILESASTNQTSMYLCASSTVTARTNRQYFGPGTRLTVT.

The chain carries TRBV30 and TRBJ1-5; a weak D match, TRBD1 (6 bases). Per germline, CDR1 GTSNPN and CDR2 SVGIG (reference sequence). CDR3 length equals 15 residues. Deletions cut 3 bases from V and 3 bases from J, with 15 bases between. CDR3 sequence: CAWSPGQSDNQPQHF. The CDR3 region has the DNA TGTGCCTGGAGCCCCGGACAGTCCGACAATCAGCCCCAGCATTTT.

The CDR3: CASSLSLSVEYNEQFF. In DNA, the CDR3 is TGTGCCAGCAGCTTGTCTCTTAGCGTCGAGTACAATGAGCAGTTCTTC. The chain couples TRBV5-5 to TRBJ2-1; the D gene is possibly TRBD2 (5 bases). The CDR3 is 16 residues long. V gave up 1 base and J gave up 4 bases, with 15 bases separating them. From germline, CDR1 is SGHKS and CDR2 YYEKEE (reference sequence).